The 22 T cell receptor beta chains listed next were all sequenced from one sample in a study of cytomegalovirus exposure and HLA in healthy donors. This PCR relied on a set of 60 Vbeta primers and 13 Jbeta primers. Assay: immunoSEQ multiplex PCR; the TCRdb copy retains only in-frame clones and omits some. The sample records roughly 98,000 clones, over 75% being singletons. Source material: PBMCs. Receptor source: a man aged 35 to 55 in good health and CMV-seronegative.

The chain combines TRBV2 with TRBJ2-3; no clear D. This CDR3 is built from 13 residues. Trimming pared 3 bases from V and 4 bases from J, leaving 8 bases between. Germline V gene data show CDR1 as SNHLY and CDR2 as FYNNEI. CDR3 DNA sequence: TGTGCCAGCAGTGATTACTCCCCAGATACGCAGTATTTT. It is translated as CASSDYSPDTQYF. The full variable domain, in which reference TRBV2 and TRBJ2-3 provide the parts outside the CDR3, is EPEVTQTPSHQVTQMGQEVILRCVPISNHLYFYWYRQILGQKVEFLVSFYNNEISEKSEIFDDQFSVERPDGSNFTLKIRSTKLEDSAMYFCASSDYSPDTQYFGPGTRLTVL.

The chain employs TRBV7-7 and TRBJ2-7, with D perhaps TRBD2 (6 bases). V was shortened by 1 base and J by 6 bases, with 10 bases between the two germline ends. This CDR3 spans 13 amino acids. Germline CDR1 SSHAT, CDR2 FNYEAQ (reference sequence). The CDR3 spells CASSLGGAGEQYF. The CDR3 DNA reads TGTGCCAGCAGCTTAGGCGGGGCCGGCGAGCAGTACTTC.

The chain employs TRBV6-1 and TRBJ1-2; tentative D call: TRBD1 (5 bases). The germline V gene encodes CDR1 MNHNS and CDR2 SASEGT. The CDR3 runs 13 residues. V lost 1 base, J lost 4 bases, and 7 bases lay in between. DNA for the CDR3: TGTGCCAGCAGTGAAGGACAGCCCTATGGCTACACCTTC. Translation gives CASSEGQPYGYTF.

This clone was seen more than once but under ten times. This chain uses TRBV30 with TRBJ2-7, with TRBD2 matching over 8 bases. The V gene end was trimmed by 2 bases and the J gene end by 3 bases; junction bases not matched to a gene: 3. This CDR3 is 13 amino acids long. The V gene's germline CDR1 is GTSNPN and CDR2 SVGIG (reference sequence). CDR3 coding DNA: TGTGCCTGGAGTTTGCTAGCGGGCTACGAGCAGTACTTC. Its protein product is CAWSLLAGYEQYF.

A few counts support this clone. The chain has TRBV2 and TRBJ1-5; 10 bases are a match to TRBD1. This CDR3 has 15 amino acids. Germline V gene lookup returns CDR1 SNHLY and CDR2 FYNNEI. After removal of 5 bases from V and 6 bases from J, the junction contained 7 bases not matched to a gene. The chain's CDR3 is CASSRDRGRGQPQHF. As DNA, the CDR3 is TGTGCCAGCAGTCGGGACAGGGGTCGCGGTCAGCCCCAGCATTTT. The full variable domain, with the rest looked up from reference TRBV2 and TRBJ1-5, is EPEVTQTPSHQVTQMGQEVILRCVPISNHLYFYWYRQILGQKVEFLVSFYNNEISEKSEIFDDQFSVERPDGSNFTLKIRSTKLEDSAMYFCASSRDRGRGQPQHFGDGTRLSIL.

This clone was observed a handful of times. The V gene is TRBV28, the J gene TRBJ1-5, with TRBD1 matching over 7 bases. Trimming at V came to 8 bases and at J to 0 bases, leaving 4 bases not matched to a gene. Germline CDR1 MDHEN, CDR2 SYDVKM. The CDR3 spans 14 residues. CDR3: CASLRGLSNQPQHF. As DNA, the CDR3 is TGTGCCAGCCTTAGGGGGCTTAGCAATCAGCCCCAGCATTTT.

J is TRBJ2-5 and V is TRBV5-1; TRBD1 matches at 12 bases. CDR3 size: 15 residues. Looked up from germline, CDR1 is SGHRS and CDR2 is YFSETQ. V was clipped by 4 bases and J by 3 bases; unmatched bases: 4. The CDR3 loop is CASSQGTGGEETQYF. CDR3 nucleotide sequence: TGCGCCAGCAGCCAAGGGACAGGGGGCGAAGAGACCCAGTACTTC.

The chain has TRBV30 and TRBJ2-7, with TRBD2 matching 10 bases. V dropped 0 bases and J dropped 5; count of bases not matched to a gene: 10. The CDR3 has 16 residues. Germline CDR1 GTSNPN, CDR2 SVGIG (reference sequence). The CDR3 DNA is TGTGCCTGGAGTGTAAAAAGGGAGCGGGGGGGCGACGAGCAGTACTTC. It codes for CAWSVKRERGGDEQYF.

The V call is TRBV6-6, the J call TRBJ2-7; D perhaps matches TRBD2 (5 bases). The length of the CDR3 is 14 residues. CDR1 MNHNY and CDR2 SVGAGI come from the germline V gene (reference sequence). Trimming took off 6 bases at V and 3 bases at J, with 15 bases between the two ends. This chain's CDR3 is CASSSEGADYEQYF. The CDR3 coding sequence is TGTGCCAGCAGCTCCGAGGGAGCCGACTACGAGCAGTACTTC.

The chain couples TRBV7-9 to TRBJ2-3; 10 bases align to TRBD2. CDR1 SEHNR and CDR2 FQNEAQ come from the germline V gene (reference sequence). V lost 5 bases and J lost 5; bases outside the gene matches: 19. This CDR3 has 19 amino acids. The CDR3 loop reads CASSRLAGSSGSSGDTQYF. The CDR3 DNA follows: TGTGCCAGCAGCCGCCTGGCGGGGTCTAGCGGGAGTTCGGGAGATACGCAGTATTTT.

The chain is built from TRBV7-9 and TRBJ2-3; 7 bases align to TRBD2. The J segment lost 1 base and the V segment lost 5 bases, leaving 6 bases of the junction unmatched. Germline V gives CDR1 SEHNR, CDR2 FQNEAQ (reference sequence). The length of the CDR3 is 15 residues. The CDR3 here is CASSPSRERTDTQYF. The CDR3 coding sequence is TGTGCCAGCAGCCCCTCGCGGGAGCGCACAGATACGCAGTATTTT.

This clone occurred a few times. The junction does not match germline at one end; this may be a read error. The chain joins TRBV27 to TRBJ2-7, with 8 bases aligning to TRBD1. This CDR3 is built from 13 residues. Germline V gives CDR1 MNHEY, CDR2 SMNVEV (reference sequence). CDR3 sequence (DNA): TGTGCCACCAGTGGACAGGGACGTTACGAGCAGTACTTC. Its protein is CATSGQGRYEQYF.

This clone was recorded only once. The gene calls are TRBV6-5 and TRBJ2-2; perhaps TRBD1 as D (7 bases). CDR1 and CDR2 from the germline V gene are MNHEY and SVGAGI. CDR3 length: 16 residues. Trimming left V 1 base short and J 3 bases short, with 12 bases between. DNA of the CDR3: TGTGCCAGCAGTTACTGGGGCGGGACAGACACCGGGGAGCTGTTTTTT. It specifies CASSYWGGTDTGELFF.

V is TRBV11-2 and J is TRBJ1-2; D not resolved. The V end was cut by 1 base, the J end by 8 bases, with 14 bases between. The CDR3 contains 14 residues. From germline, CDR1 is SGHAT and CDR2 FQNNGV. The CDR3 DNA sequence: TGTGCCAGCAGCTTAGCTCAACAGAACTGCGGCTACACCTTC. Protein product: CASSLAQQNCGYTF.

This clone came up a few times. This sequence joins TRBV6-1 and TRBJ1-5; TRBD1 matches 7 bases. Trimming removed 5 bases from V and 5 bases from J; junction bases left unmatched: 9. CDR1 MNHNS and CDR2 SASEGT come from the germline V gene. The CDR3 loop spans 15 amino acids. The CDR3 DNA reads TGTGCCAGCAGTTGGACAGGAGGTTTGGATCAGCCCCAGCATTTT. This gives the protein CASSWTGGLDQPQHF.

The chain joins TRBV5-1 to TRBJ2-1; the match to TRBD2 covers 9 bases. Unmatched junction bases numbered 3, after V lost 2 bases and J lost 0 bases. The CDR3 covers 16 residues. Germline V gene lookup returns CDR1 SGHRS and CDR2 YFSETQ. This chain's CDR3 is CASSLDSGSSYNEQFF. CDR3 in DNA: TGCGCCAGCAGCTTAGATAGCGGGAGCTCCTACAATGAGCAGTTCTTC.

The chain couples TRBV20-1 to TRBJ1-1; D is unresolved. CDR1 is DFQATT and CDR2 is SNEGSKA in the germline V gene (reference sequence). V lost 1 base to trimming and J lost 7 bases, with 7 bases between them. The CDR3 extends over 11 amino acids. The CDR3 here is CSARGTFEAFF. CDR3 sequence (DNA): TGCAGTGCTAGAGGCACATTTGAAGCTTTCTTT.

This chain uses TRBV5-1 with TRBJ2-7; the D gene is possibly TRBD1 (6 bases). With 4 bases removed from V and 7 bases from J, the gap between germline ends came to 12 bases. The CDR3 is made up of 12 amino acids. The germline V gene encodes CDR1 SGHRS and CDR2 YFSETQ. In DNA, the CDR3 is TGCGCCAGCAGCGCCACGGACAGAGAGCAGTACTTC. Translation: CASSATDREQYF. Complete variable domain (other parts from reference TRBV5-1 and TRBJ2-7): KAGVTQTPRYLIKTRGQQVTLSCSPISGHRSVSWYQQTPGQGLQFLFEYFSETQRNKGNFPGRFSGRQFSNSRSEMNVSTLELGDSALYLCASSATDREQYFGPGTRLTVT.

On this clone itself: Its ends do not fully match the called genes, so a read error is possible. Other DNA sequences in this specimen translate into the identical CDR3. The CDR3 region is CASRRDRESTYEQYF. CDR3 coding DNA: TGTGCTAGCAGGAGGGACAGGGAATCCACCTACGAGCAGTACTTC. The chain is built from TRBV6-5 and TRBJ2-7; 9 bases are a match to TRBD1. Germline lookup yields CDR1 MNHEY and CDR2 SVGAGI. The length of the CDR3 is 15 residues.

The genes are TRBV6-1 and TRBJ1-1; weak D call: TRBD1 (6 bases). V lost 2 bases, J lost 6 bases, and 16 bases lay in between. CDR3 size: 15 residues. Germline CDR1 and CDR2: MNHNS and SASEGT. CDR3 protein: CASSEKPGGEAEAFF. The DNA of the CDR3 is TGTGCCAGCAGTGAAAAGCCGGGGGGCGAAGCTGAAGCTTTCTTT.

This sequence joins TRBV28 and TRBJ2-7, with D unclear. Trimming removed 6 bases from V and 7 bases from J, with 19 bases in between. Germline V lookup: CDR1 MDHEN, CDR2 SYDVKM. There are 14 residues in the CDR3. CDR3 residues: CASRFNPSGEEQYF. DNA of the CDR3: TGTGCCAGCAGGTTCAACCCATCCGGTGAAGAGCAGTACTTC.

The J gene is TRBJ2-7, the V gene TRBV18, with 11 bases aligning to TRBD1. There are 15 residues in the CDR3. Germline V gene sequence: CDR1 KGHSH, CDR2 LQKENI. V shed 2 bases and J 4 bases; nucleotides not matched to a gene: 4. CDR3 in amino acids: CASSPGTGGQYEQYF. CDR3 DNA sequence: TGTGCCAGCTCACCAGGGACAGGGGGACAATACGAGCAGTACTTC.